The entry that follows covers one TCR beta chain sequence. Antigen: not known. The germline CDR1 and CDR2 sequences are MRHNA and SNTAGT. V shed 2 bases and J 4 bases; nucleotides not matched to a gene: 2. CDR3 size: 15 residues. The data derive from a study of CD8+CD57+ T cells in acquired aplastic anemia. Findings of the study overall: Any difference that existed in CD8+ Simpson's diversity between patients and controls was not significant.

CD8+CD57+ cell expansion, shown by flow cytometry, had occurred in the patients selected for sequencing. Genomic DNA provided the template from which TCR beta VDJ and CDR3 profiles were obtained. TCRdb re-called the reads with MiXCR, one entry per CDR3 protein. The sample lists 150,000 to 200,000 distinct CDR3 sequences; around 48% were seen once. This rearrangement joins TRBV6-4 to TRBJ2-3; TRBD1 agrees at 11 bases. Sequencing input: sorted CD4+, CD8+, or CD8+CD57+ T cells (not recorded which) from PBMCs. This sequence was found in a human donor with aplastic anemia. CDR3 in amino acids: CASSDGTGGPDTQYF. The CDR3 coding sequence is TGTGCCAGCAGTGACGGGACAGGGGGTCCAGATACGCAGTATTTT.